The 29 T cell receptor beta chains below come from one sample, sequenced in a study of CD8+CD57+ T cells in acquired aplastic anemia. Sequencing involved patients with CD8+CD57+ cell expansion previously shown by flow cytometry. The use of genomic DNA as template underpinned the TCR beta VDJ and CDR3 profiling. TCRdb ran MiXCR on the reads and lists one entry per CDR3 protein. The sample yields about 160,000 distinct CDR3 sequences, 45% to 50% seen once. The specimen was sorted CD4+, CD8+, or CD8+CD57+ T cells (not recorded which) from PBMCs. The receptor source for this set is a human donor with aplastic anemia.

This clonotype appeared a few times. This chain links TRBV7-2 with TRBJ2-2; D gene uncertain. CDR1 and CDR2 from the germline V gene are SGHTA and FQGNSA. The CDR3 consists of 13 residues. Trimming took 7 bases from V and 2 from J, leaving 8 bases between them. The CDR3 is CASTTPNTGELFF. The CDR3 DNA sequence: TGTGCCAGCACCACGCCAAACACCGGGGAGCTGTTTTTT.

This sequence joins TRBV29-1 and TRBJ1-1; the D is unclear. Between the trimmed V and J ends, which lost 0 bases and 8 bases, there was a span of 7 bases. The germline CDR1 and CDR2 sequences are SQVTM and ANQGSEA. The CDR3 totals 11 residues. CDR3 sequence (DNA): TGCAGCGTTGAAGATCTGGCAGAAGCTTTCTTT. Protein sequence: CSVEDLAEAFF.

CDR3 nucleotides: TGCGCCAGCAGCCAATTTATGCCGGGACAGGGGCCTCGGGAGACCCAGTACTTC. The encoded protein is CASSQFMPGQGPRETQYF. V is TRBV4-1 and J is TRBJ2-5; 10 bases match TRBD1. The CDR3 covers 18 residues. Germline CDR1 and CDR2: MGHRA and YSYEKL. V dropped 2 bases and J dropped 5; count of bases not matched to a gene: 14.

At least ten counts were recorded for this clonotype. The rearrangement links TRBV6-1 to TRBJ2-7, with a weak D call TRBD2 (7 bases). V lost 6 bases to trimming and J lost 2 bases, with 17 bases between them. The CDR3 runs to 15 residues. Per the germline V gene, CDR1 is MNHNS and CDR2 is SASEGT. CDR3 amino acids: CASRGRGHLPYEQYF. In DNA form, the CDR3 reads TGTGCCAGCAGAGGGAGGGGACATCTTCCCTACGAGCAGTACTTC.

The chain uses TRBV20-1 and TRBJ2-7; D is uncertain. This CDR3 contains 12 residues. The V gene lost 6 bases and the J gene lost 3 bases, with 12 bases spanning the gap. The germline CDR1 and CDR2 sequences are DFQATT and SNEGSKA (reference sequence). CDR3: CSAVLGLYEQYF. In DNA, the CDR3 is TGCAGTGCCGTTCTTGGTCTCTACGAGCAGTACTTC.

Points on this clonotype: Without the conserved terminal phenylalanine or tryptophan, this CDR3 likely stems from a read error. The chain joins TRBV2 to TRBJ1-2, with a tentative D call TRBD1 (5 bases). Germline assignment: CDR1 SNHLY and CDR2 FYNNEI. The length of the CDR3 is 16 residues. The CDR3 sequence: CTSRAYDGSPNYGYTL. The CDR3 nucleotides read TGTACCAGCAGGGCCTACGACGGAAGCCCTAACTATGGCTACACCCTC.

This clonotype was observed a handful of times. CDR3 coding DNA: TGTGCCAGCAGTTACTTCGGGAGGGATCGAGATGGCTACACCTTC. Amino acids: CASSYFGRDRDGYTF. The rearrangement joins TRBV6-5 to TRBJ1-2; unclear D gene. The CDR3 is 15 amino acids. V was trimmed by 1 base and J by 6 bases, leaving 15 bases between them. CDR1 is MNHEY, CDR2 SVGAGI, per germline.

V and J are TRBV4-1 and TRBJ2-1; D is uncertain. This CDR3 has 17 residues. The V gene lost 0 bases and the J gene lost 1 base, with 13 bases spanning the gap. Germline CDR1 reads MGHRA; CDR2 reads YSYEKL. CDR3 in DNA: TGCGCCAGCAGCCAAGATGGGGTGGGTGGATCCTACAATGAGCAGTTCTTC. Its protein is CASSQDGVGGSYNEQFF.

This CDR3 is CASSEGAYTTQHF. CDR3 nucleotides: TGTGCCAGCAGCGAGGGGGCGTACACGACCCAGCATTTT. The chain joins TRBV2 to TRBJ1-5, with 7 bases aligning to TRBD1. The CDR3 runs 13 residues. Germline CDR1 reads SNHLY; CDR2 reads FYNNEI. The J segment lost 11 bases and the V segment lost 6 bases, leaving 10 bases of the junction unmatched.

Written as DNA, the CDR3 is TGCAGTGCAAGGAATGGGGCGGGAGGCGAGCAGTACTTC. Its translation is CSARNGAGGEQYF. The chain recombines TRBV20-1 with TRBJ2-7; 8 bases are a match to TRBD2. CDR3 length equals 13 residues. Losses at the gene ends were 6 bases for V and 6 bases for J; bases not matched to a gene: 10. Germline assignment: CDR1 DFQATT and CDR2 SNEGSKA (reference sequence).

The chain carries TRBV6-5 and TRBJ1-1; 8 positions agree with TRBD1. After removal of 4 bases from V and 6 bases from J, the junction contained 7 bases not matched to a gene. Germline lookup yields CDR1 MNHEY and CDR2 SVGAGI. CDR3 length: 14 residues. The CDR3 nucleotides read TGTGCCAGCAGTTTGACAGGGGCCGGATCTGAAGCTTTCTTT. It encodes CASSLTGAGSEAFF.

Worth noting for this clonotype: With a much larger clone just one base away, this may be a read error. This chain uses TRBV5-6 with TRBJ1-2; D not certain. This CDR3 region has 16 residues. Between the trimmed V and J ends, which lost 0 bases and 8 bases, there was a span of 20 bases. CDR1 and CDR2 from the germline V gene are SGHDT and YYEEEE. The CDR3 spells CASSLVGLNVYGGYTF. In DNA, the CDR3 is TGTGCCAGCAGCTTGGTCGGGCTGAACGTTTATGGAGGCTACACCTTC. The whole variable domain, filled in from reference TRBV5-6 and TRBJ1-2, reads DAGVTQSPTHLIKTRGQQVTLRCSPKSGHDTVSWYQQALGQGPQFIFQYYEEEERQRGNFPDRFSGHQFPNYSSELNVNALLLGDSALYLCASSLVGLNVYGGYTFGSGTRLTVV.

There are many counts of this clonotype. CDR3 nucleotide sequence: TGTGCCAGTAGTGCTGGACTAGCGGTCTCCTACAATGAGCAGTTCTTC. This encodes CASSAGLAVSYNEQFF. The chain recombines TRBV19 with TRBJ2-1; 10 positions match TRBD2. The V gene end was trimmed by 5 bases and the J gene end by 0 bases; junction bases not matched to a gene: 4. CDR3 length: 16 residues. CDR1 LNHDA and CDR2 SQIVND come from the germline V gene (reference sequence). Full variable domain (remainder filled in from reference TRBV19 and TRBJ2-1): DGGITQSPKYLFRKEGQNVTLSCEQNLNHDAMYWYRQDPGQGLRLIYYSQIVNDFQKGDIAEGYSVSREKKESFPLTVTSAQKNPTAFYLCASSAGLAVSYNEQFFGPGTRLTVL.

The chain combines TRBV7-9 with TRBJ2-4; D is possibly TRBD1 or TRBD2 (5 bases each). CDR1 and CDR2 (germline): SEHNR, FQNEAQ (reference sequence). The CDR3 totals 13 residues. V lost 2 bases and J 5 bases, leaving 7 bases between the germline ends. The CDR3 loop is CASSLRGENIQYF. The CDR3 DNA sequence: TGTGCCAGCAGCTTAAGAGGGGAAAACATTCAGTACTTC.

This clonotype has ten or more counts. The chain has TRBV29-1 and TRBJ2-5; D might be TRBD1 (5 bases). Germline CDR1 is SQVTM and CDR2 is ANQGSEA. This CDR3 is 14 amino acids long. Trimming took 3 bases from V and 2 from J, leaving 13 bases between them. The CDR3 reads CSVEVLGHQETQYF. DNA of the CDR3: TGCAGCGTTGAGGTACTGGGGCATCAAGAGACCCAGTACTTC.

The chain has TRBV7-2 and TRBJ2-5; D is perhaps TRBD1 (8 bases). This CDR3 is 15 amino acids long. V lost 7 bases, J lost 6 bases, and 21 bases lay in between. CDR1 is SGHTA, CDR2 FQGNSA, per germline. The CDR3 protein is CASNPGGGRVQTQYF. In nucleotides, the CDR3 is TGTGCCAGCAACCCAGGGGGCGGGAGAGTACAGACCCAGTACTTC.

As concerns this clonotype: Relative to the germline gene, one junction end is altered; a read error may explain this. This chain uses TRBV7-8 with TRBJ2-7; D is perhaps TRBD1 or TRBD2 (5 bases each). This CDR3 has 14 amino acids. CDR1 is SGHVS, CDR2 FQNEAQ, per germline. CDR3 loop: CASSRIGTSDEQYF. Written as DNA, the CDR3 is TGTGCCAGCAGCCGAATCGGGACCTCCGACGAGCAGTACTTC.

V usage is TRBV29-1 and J usage is TRBJ2-7; D is uncertain. In germline, CDR1 is SQVTM, CDR2 ANQGSEA. Deletions cut 7 bases from V and 5 bases from J, with 9 bases between. This CDR3 is 10 amino acids long. CDR3 nucleotides: TGCAGCGCCGGCAGTGACGAGCAGTACTTC. It yields the protein CSAGSDEQYF.

The V gene is TRBV20-1, the J gene TRBJ1-1; TRBD1 matches at 10 bases. The V segment lost 6 bases and the J segment 2 bases; nucleotides outside the gene matches: 9. Germline loops: CDR1 DFQATT, CDR2 SNEGSKA (reference sequence). The CDR3 is 15 amino acids. CDR3 amino acids: CSARQTGGVNTEAFF. For the CDR3, the DNA is TGCAGTGCCAGACAGACAGGGGGCGTAAACACTGAAGCTTTCTTT.

This chain links TRBV2 with TRBJ2-3; D may be TRBD2 (7 bases). The CDR3 extends over 13 amino acids. With 8 bases removed from V and 5 bases from J, the gap between germline ends came to 14 bases. Germline V gene lookup returns CDR1 SNHLY and CDR2 FYNNEI. The CDR3 region has the DNA TGTGCCAGCCGTCGGGGGGCGATAGATACGCAGTATTTT. Translated: CASRRGAIDTQYF.

This clonotype showed up many times. This sequence joins TRBV20-1 and TRBJ2-7, with 9 bases matching TRBD2. Per germline, CDR1 DFQATT and CDR2 SNEGSKA (reference sequence). J gave up 0 bases and V 5 bases, and 5 bases lay outside the gene matches. The CDR3 is 14 amino acids. The CDR3 nucleotides read TGCAGTGCTGCGGGAGGGCCCAACTCCTACGAGCAGTACTTC. Translated: CSAAGGPNSYEQYF.

This clonotype appeared many times. The rearrangement links TRBV19 to TRBJ2-1, with TRBD2 identical over 10 bases. V trimming: 4 bases; J trimming: 8 bases; junction bases outside the gene matches: 11. CDR1 and CDR2 from the germline V gene are LNHDA and SQIVND (reference sequence). The CDR3 extends over 16 amino acids. The CDR3 coding sequence is TGTGCCAGTAGTACCCTAGCGGGAGCCTCTGGGGATGAGCAGTTCTTC. Translated, it gives CASSTLAGASGDEQFF.

This clonotype was recorded many times. This chain uses TRBV11-3 with TRBJ2-5; D gene ambiguous. The V and J ends lost 3 bases and 0 bases respectively, with 14 bases between them. Germline V lookup: CDR1 SGHNT, CDR2 YENEEA. The CDR3 spans 16 residues. Here the CDR3 reads CASSFGVQTYQETQYF. Here the CDR3 DNA reads TGTGCCAGCAGCTTTGGTGTACAGACGTACCAAGAGACCCAGTACTTC. Full variable domain (missing parts from reference TRBV11-3 and TRBJ2-5): EAGVVQSPRYKIIEKKQPVAFWCNPISGHNTLYWYLQNLGQGPELLIRYENEEAVDDSQLPKDRFSAERLKGVDSTLKIQPAELGDSAVYLCASSFGVQTYQETQYFGPGTRLLVL.

Ten or more counts support this clonotype. This sequence joins TRBV29-1 and TRBJ1-2, with TRBD1 matching 8 bases. Germline values: CDR1 SQVTM, CDR2 ANQGSEA. CDR3 length: 13 residues. The ends lost 6 bases at V and 4 bases at J; junction bases unmatched: 7. CDR3 sequence: CSVEGQASYGYTF. The CDR3 nucleotides read TGCAGCGTCGAGGGACAGGCGAGCTATGGCTACACCTTC.

The table lists this clonotype with a count of one. The chain carries TRBV6-1 and TRBJ1-6; 8 positions match TRBD1. Germline CDR1 and CDR2: MNHNS and SASEGT. V shed 6 bases and J 6 bases; nucleotides not matched to a gene: 4. This CDR3 contains 14 residues. The chain's CDR3 is CASRRTGRNSPLHF. The CDR3 DNA is TGTGCCAGCAGGCGGACAGGGCGTAATTCACCCCTCCACTTT.

The J gene is TRBJ2-5, the V gene TRBV29-1; 9 nucleotides line up with TRBD1. The CDR3 is made up of 14 amino acids. Germline assignment: CDR1 SQVTM and CDR2 ANQGSEA. The junction had 8 bases not matched to a gene; V was cut back by 4 bases and J by 5 bases. In DNA form, the CDR3 reads TGCAGCGTTGGAGAGGGACAGGGCTGGGAGACCCAGTACTTC. This translates into CSVGEGQGWETQYF.

This clonotype was counted at least ten times. Compared with germline, one end of the junction differs, possibly owing to a read error. The CDR3 is CASSMGGDTRHF. In DNA form, the CDR3 reads TGTGCCAGCAGTATGGGCGGGGACACCCGCCACTTC. The V and J genes are TRBV6-1 and TRBJ2-7, with D possibly called TRBD1 or TRBD2 (6 bases each). Germline-derived CDR1 and CDR2 are MNHNS and SASEGT. The CDR3 sequence is 12 residues long.

This clonotype was counted many times. This chain links TRBV2 with TRBJ2-7; no definite D call. V was pared by 0 bases and J by 0 bases, with 9 bases between. The CDR3 is 15 residues long. CDR1 and CDR2 (germline): SNHLY, FYNNEI. The CDR3, as DNA: TGTGCCAGCAGTGAAGCATTGCCAACCTCCTACGAGCAGTACTTC. This sequence encodes CASSEALPTSYEQYF.

The V and J genes are TRBV20-1 and TRBJ1-2, with D uncertain. Germline V lookup: CDR1 DFQATT, CDR2 SNEGSKA (reference sequence). This CDR3 has 15 residues. The germline V and J ends were trimmed by 3 bases and 4 bases, with 18 bases remaining between them. The CDR3 spells CSASHWAQSTYGYTF. CDR3 in DNA: TGCAGTGCTAGCCATTGGGCTCAAAGCACCTATGGCTACACCTTC.